This TCR beta chain was obtained from a study of vaccination effects on CD4 cells after COVID-19. TCRdb's copy holds only in-frame clones and misses some; the assay was immunoSEQ multiplex PCR. Among fewer than 85,000 clones, 74% were seen once, and the ten largest hold around 2.2%. This clone was detected only once. Its antigen is currently unknown. This CDR3 is also generated by other DNA sequences in the sample. Culture lasted around eleven days before CD4+ T cell isolation. Two doses of BNT162b2 or mRNA-1273 vaccine were administered to participants. V was shortened by 0 bases and J by 4 bases, with 7 bases between the two germline ends. The CDR3 runs to 13 residues. CDR1 SGDLS and CDR2 YYNGEE come from the germline V gene.

This specimen was CD4+ T cells from PBMCs cultured without peptide, taken after COVID-19 vaccination. The chain combines TRBV9 with TRBJ1-2; D unclear. The clonotype originates from a human donor who received a COVID-19 vaccine. As DNA, the CDR3 is TGTGCCAGCAGCGTAGAGGGTACCTATGGCTACACCTTC. Residues: CASSVEGTYGYTF.